This paragraph reports one T cell receptor beta chain. This sample stems from a study of cytomegalovirus exposure and HLA in healthy donors. The PCR contained 60 Vbeta and 13 Jbeta primers. Generated by immunoSEQ multiplex PCR, the TCRdb table keeps only in-frame clones and is missing some. The table has some 190,000 clones, 80% seen once. The CDR3 is made up of 13 amino acids. Germline V CDR1 and CDR2: SGHVS, FNYEAQ. The ends lost 4 bases at V and 5 bases at J; junction bases unmatched: 4. Sequencing was carried out using PBMCs. This chain connects TRBV7-6 to TRBJ2-7, with TRBD1 identical over 8 bases. This TCR derives from a woman under 40 in good health and CMV-seronegative. The CDR3 bases are TGTGCCAGCAGCTCGGACAGGGCTCACGAGCAGTACTTC. This sequence encodes CASSSDRAHEQYF.